These 3 T cell receptor beta chains originate from one sample sequenced in a study of cytomegalovirus exposure and HLA in healthy donors. The PCR had 60 Vbeta and 13 Jbeta primers. This table comes from immunoSEQ multiplex PCR, and its TCRdb copy is limited to in-frame clones, with some not included. The sample includes more than 100,000 clones, 65% to 75% of them seen just once. Sequenced: PBMCs. These receptor sequences come from a woman aged 50 to 65 in good health and CMV-seropositive.

There are a few counts of this clone. Germline and junction disagree at one end, which may indicate a read error. This chain uses TRBV7-7 with TRBJ2-5; 15 nucleotides match TRBD2. The CDR3 extends over 15 amino acids. Germline assignment: CDR1 SSHAT and CDR2 FNYEAQ (reference sequence). The CDR3 DNA follows: TGTGCTAGCAGCTCGGGACTAGCGGGGGGAGAGACCCAGTACTTC. This gives the protein CASSSGLAGGETQYF.

V and J are TRBV7-9 and TRBJ1-2, with 9 bases fitting TRBD1. V dropped 5 bases and J dropped 8; count of bases not matched to a gene: 6. The CDR3 runs 13 residues. Germline values: CDR1 SEHNR, CDR2 FQNEAQ (reference sequence). The CDR3 spells CASSLDRGAGYTF. Written as DNA, the CDR3 is TGTGCCAGCAGCCTGGACAGGGGAGCGGGCTACACCTTC.

Turning to this clone: At one end the junction does not follow the germline gene, possibly because of a read error. The V call is TRBV5-1, the J call TRBJ1-1; TRBD1 aligns across 10 bases. The CDR3 totals 14 residues. Germline V lookup: CDR1 SGHRS, CDR2 YFSETQ. The CDR3 region is CASSLDRGDAEAFF. The CDR3 nucleotides are TGCGCCAGCAGTTTGGACAGGGGGGATGCTGAAGCTTTCTTT.